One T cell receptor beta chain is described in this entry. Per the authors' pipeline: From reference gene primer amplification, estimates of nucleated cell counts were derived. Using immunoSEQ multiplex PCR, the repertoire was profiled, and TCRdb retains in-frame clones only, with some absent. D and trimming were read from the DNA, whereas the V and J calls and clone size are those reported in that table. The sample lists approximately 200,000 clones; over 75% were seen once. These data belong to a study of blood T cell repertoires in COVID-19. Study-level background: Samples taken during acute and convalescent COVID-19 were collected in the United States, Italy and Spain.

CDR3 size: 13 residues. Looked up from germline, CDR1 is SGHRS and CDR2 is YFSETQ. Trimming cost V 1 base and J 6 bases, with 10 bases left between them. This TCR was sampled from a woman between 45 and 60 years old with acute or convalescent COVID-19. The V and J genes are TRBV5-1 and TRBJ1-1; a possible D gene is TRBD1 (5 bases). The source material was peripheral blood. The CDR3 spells CASSLPGGAEAFF. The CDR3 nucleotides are TGCGCCAGCAGCTTGCCGGGGGGTGCTGAAGCTTTCTTT.